This T cell receptor (beta chain) was obtained from a study of OX40 agonist ivuxolimab in advanced cancers. On the study more broadly: Aged roughly 20 to 85 with a mean of roughly 63 years, they were 82.7% male.

Only in-frame clones appear in the TCRdb table, and some are missing; sequencing was by immunoSEQ multiplex PCR. The sample lists around 32,000 clones, roughly nine tenths occurring once. The sequencing here drew on CD4+ or CD8+ T cells sorted from blood, taken in a trial of the OX40 agonist ivuxolimab. The sequence was obtained from an adult with an advanced solid tumor such as melanoma, head and neck, liver or kidney cancer.

The CDR3 reads CASSETTYTEAFF. CDR3 nucleotides: TGTGCCAGCAGTGAAACAACCTACACTGAAGCTTTCTTT. The V call is TRBV25-1, the J call TRBJ1-1; D gene unclear. The CDR3 is made up of 13 amino acids. Germline-derived CDR1 and CDR2 are MGHDK and SYGVNS. With 2 bases removed from V and 3 bases from J, the gap between germline ends came to 7 bases.